This entry lists 18 T cell receptor beta chains sequenced from one sample in a study of cytomegalovirus exposure and HLA in healthy donors. Profiled with immunoSEQ multiplex PCR; TCRdb holds only in-frame clones, not every one. The sample lists about 76,000 clones, 85% to 95% occurring once. The sequencing sample was made of PBMCs. Receptor source: a woman under 30 in good health and CMV-seronegative.

The V call is TRBV6-5, the J call TRBJ1-2; 10 nucleotides align to TRBD1. The ends lost 6 bases at V and 3 bases at J; junction bases unmatched: 7. There are 15 residues in the CDR3. Germline CDR1 and CDR2: MNHEY and SVGAGI. CDR3 bases: TGTGCCAGCAGGTCAAGGGGACAGGGGCACTATGGCTACACCTTC. This codes for CASRSRGQGHYGYTF.

The rearrangement links TRBV6-5 to TRBJ1-2; 7 nucleotides line up with TRBD1. The CDR3 has 14 residues. The V gene end was trimmed by 5 bases and the J gene end by 8 bases; junction bases not matched to a gene: 11. Per the germline V gene, CDR1 is MNHEY and CDR2 is SVGAGI. CDR3 in DNA: TGTGCCAGCAGTCCCGGGACAGCCTCTTACGGCTACACCTTC. This encodes CASSPGTASYGYTF.

The chain links TRBV27 to TRBJ1-5, with D possibly matching TRBD1 (5 bases). V lost 6 bases and J lost 0, with 15 bases in between. From germline, CDR1 is MNHEY and CDR2 SMNVEV (reference sequence). This CDR3 spans 16 amino acids. CDR3 protein: CASSAGLRYSNQPQHF. CDR3 sequence (DNA): TGTGCCAGCAGCGCGGGACTGAGATATAGCAATCAGCCCCAGCATTTT.

The chain combines TRBV2 with TRBJ2-3; 10 nucleotides line up with TRBD2. The trim removed 11 bases at V and 5 bases at J, leaving 7 bases unmatched. The CDR3 spans 13 residues. Germline values: CDR1 SNHLY, CDR2 FYNNEI. The CDR3 DNA sequence: TGTGCCGGGCGGACTAGCGGTAAAGATACGCAGTATTTT. Residues: CAGRTSGKDTQYF.

This clone occurred a few times. The rearrangement uses TRBV28 and TRBJ2-7; TRBD1 matches at 10 bases. CDR3 length: 17 residues. The J segment lost 2 bases and the V segment lost 6 bases, leaving 13 bases of the junction unmatched. Germline CDR1 and CDR2: MDHEN and SYDVKM. CDR3 in amino acids: CASSPLWGQGFPYEQYF. Here the CDR3 DNA reads TGTGCCAGCAGCCCCCTCTGGGGACAGGGGTTCCCCTACGAGCAGTACTTC.

The chain is built from TRBV30 and TRBJ1-2; a weak D match, TRBD1 (6 bases). V lost 0 bases and J lost 4, with 15 bases in between. From germline, CDR1 is GTSNPN and CDR2 SVGIG (reference sequence). The CDR3 is 15 amino acids. The CDR3 protein is CAWSVRPGAVYGYTF. The CDR3, as DNA: TGTGCCTGGAGTGTACGGCCAGGGGCCGTCTATGGCTACACCTTC.

The chain carries TRBV29-1 and TRBJ2-5; a weak D match, TRBD1 (5 bases). The germline gives CDR1 SQVTM, CDR2 ANQGSEA. The CDR3 covers 15 residues. Trimming pared 4 bases from V and 5 bases from J, leaving 20 bases between. CDR3 DNA sequence: TGCAGCGTTGGCGGACGGCAGGGCCCGGCGGAGACCCAGTACTTC. Its translation is CSVGGRQGPAETQYF.

This clone appeared a single time. This rearrangement joins TRBV27 to TRBJ1-4; D call uncertain. From germline, CDR1 is MNHEY and CDR2 SMNVEV (reference sequence). The V end lost 4 bases, the J end lost 0 bases, and 18 bases lay between the germline ends. The CDR3 loop spans 18 amino acids. The CDR3, as DNA: TGTGCCAGCAGTTCCAGATTAATCGTCGGGTCAACTAATGAAAAACTGTTTTTT. This sequence encodes CASSSRLIVGSTNEKLFF.

V and J are TRBV5-6 and TRBJ1-5, with 7 bases fitting TRBD1. With V trimmed by 0 bases and J by 4 bases, 10 bases remained unmatched. CDR1 SGHDT and CDR2 YYEEEE come from the germline V gene. This CDR3 is 17 amino acids long. The CDR3 DNA reads as TGTGCCAGCAGCTTGGCCAAGGGGGCTTGGGGTAATCAGCCCCAGCATTTT. It specifies CASSLAKGAWGNQPQHF.

The V call is TRBV6-1, the J call TRBJ2-7, with 11 nucleotides matching TRBD1. The ends lost 4 bases at V and 4 bases at J; junction bases unmatched: 6. CDR3 length equals 15 residues. Germline CDR1 is MNHNS and CDR2 is SASEGT. CDR3 nucleotides: TGTGCCAGCAGTGGTGGCGGGACAGGGGGGTACGAGCAGTACTTC. Residues: CASSGGGTGGYEQYF.

This clone was detected once. This sequence joins TRBV6-1 and TRBJ2-7; TRBD2 matches 8 bases. Germline-derived CDR1 and CDR2 are MNHNS and SASEGT. The CDR3 length is 15 residues. The J segment lost 3 bases and the V segment lost 2 bases, leaving 6 bases of the junction unmatched. This chain's CDR3 is CASSESGGTLYEQYF. CDR3 bases: TGTGCCAGCAGTGAATCGGGGGGGACCCTCTACGAGCAGTACTTC.

The chain carries TRBV7-3 and TRBJ1-5, with D unresolved. Germline V gene lookup returns CDR1 SGHTA and CDR2 FQGTGA. The CDR3 length is 13 residues. Trimming removed 1 base from V and 9 bases from J, with 10 bases in between. The DNA of the CDR3 is TGTGCCAGCAGCTTAAACGGTGGCGGGCCCCAGCATTTT. It yields the protein CASSLNGGGPQHF. The complete variable domain, with remaining parts taken from reference TRBV7-3 and TRBJ1-5, reads GAGVSQTPSNKVTEKGKYVELRCDPISGHTALYWYRQSLGQGPEFLIYFQGTGAADDSGLPNDRFFAVRPEGSVSTLKIQRTERGDSAVYLCASSLNGGGPQHFGDGTRLSIL.

The chain has TRBV12-1 and TRBJ2-1; the table gives TRBD1 as D, unverified against the DNA. TRBV12-1 is designated a pseudogene. This CDR3 spans 15 amino acids. The CDR3 region is CASSWRGQGASIKFF. CDR3 nucleotide sequence: TGTGCCAGCAGCTGGCGGGGACAGGGAGCAAGTATTAAGTTCTTC.

J is TRBJ1-1 and V is TRBV19; 8 bases match TRBD1. This CDR3 has 13 amino acids. The J segment lost 1 base and the V segment lost 10 bases, leaving 5 bases of the junction unmatched. Germline CDR1 and CDR2: LNHDA and SQIVND (reference sequence). The CDR3 protein is CATTDRANTEAFF. The CDR3 DNA sequence: TGTGCCACGACGGACAGGGCGAACACTGAAGCTTTCTTT.

This chain links TRBV11-2 with TRBJ2-3; perhaps TRBD2 as D (7 bases). Trimming cost V 5 bases and J 9 bases, with 21 bases left between them. This CDR3 is 15 amino acids long. CDR1 and CDR2 from the germline V gene are SGHAT and FQNNGV. The CDR3 bases are TGTGCCAGCAGCGAGCCCCCTTACGGGGGGCTAACGCAGTATTTT. Protein sequence: CASSEPPYGGLTQYF.

This rearrangement joins TRBV7-3 to TRBJ2-2, with 8 bases lining up with TRBD2. The V gene's germline CDR1 is SGHTA and CDR2 FQGTGA. V lost 5 bases and J lost 5; bases outside the gene matches: 13. The CDR3 loop spans 17 amino acids. CDR3 loop: CASSLAGVSGVTGELFF. DNA for the CDR3: TGTGCCAGCAGCCTTGCCGGCGTTAGCGGGGTTACCGGGGAGCTGTTTTTT.

This clone was seen a single time. The chain joins TRBV13 to TRBJ2-2, with 11 bases lining up with TRBD2. V was pared by 7 bases and J by 4 bases, with 5 bases of the junction left unmatched. CDR1 and CDR2 from the germline V gene are PRHDT and FYEKMQ (reference sequence). The CDR3 runs 15 residues. Here the CDR3 reads CASTRLAGLTGELFF. The CDR3 bases are TGTGCCAGCACCAGACTAGCGGGGCTCACCGGGGAGCTGTTTTTT. Full variable domain (remainder filled in from reference TRBV13 and TRBJ2-2): AAGVIQSPRHLIKEKRETATLKCYPIPRHDTVYWYQQGPGQDPQFLISFYEKMQSDKGSIPDRFSAQQFSDYHSELNMSSLELGDSALYFCASTRLAGLTGELFFGEGSRLTVL.

The rearrangement links TRBV11-1 to TRBJ2-1; possibly TRBD2 for D (5 bases). The V end was cut by 3 bases, the J end by 7 bases, with 10 bases between. The CDR3 is 13 residues long. The germline V gene encodes CDR1 SGHAT and CDR2 FQDESV (reference sequence). The CDR3 DNA sequence: TGTGCCAGCAGCTTGCAGCGAGGGAATGAGCAGTTCTTC. This encodes CASSLQRGNEQFF.